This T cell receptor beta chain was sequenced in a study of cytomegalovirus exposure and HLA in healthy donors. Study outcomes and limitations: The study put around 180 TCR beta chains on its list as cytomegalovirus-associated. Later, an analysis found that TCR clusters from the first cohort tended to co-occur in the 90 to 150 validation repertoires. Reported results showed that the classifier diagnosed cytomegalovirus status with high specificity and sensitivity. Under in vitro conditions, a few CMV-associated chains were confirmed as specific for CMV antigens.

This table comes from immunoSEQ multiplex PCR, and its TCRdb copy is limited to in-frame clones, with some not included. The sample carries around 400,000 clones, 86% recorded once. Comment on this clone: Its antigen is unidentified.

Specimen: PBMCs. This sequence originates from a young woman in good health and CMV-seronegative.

This CDR3 reads CASSEWAGSGNTIYF. The DNA of the CDR3 is TGTGCCAGCAGTGAATGGGCAGGTTCTGGAAACACCATATATTTT. The rearrangement uses TRBV6-1 and TRBJ1-3; D is unclear. This CDR3 region has 15 residues. Germline V CDR1 and CDR2: MNHNS, SASEGT. The ends were cut back, 2 bases at V and 1 base at J, with 9 bases in the middle.